This T cell receptor beta chain was recovered during a study of cytomegalovirus exposure and HLA in healthy donors. CDR1 and CDR2 from the germline V gene are MNHNS and SASEGT. CDR3 size: 15 residues. To note about this clone: The junction and the germline gene differ at one end; a read error may be behind it.

Vbeta (60) and Jbeta (13) primers were used in the PCR. Only in-frame clones appear in the TCRdb table, and some are missing; sequencing was by immunoSEQ multiplex PCR. The repertoire holds 160,000 or so clones, with over 80% as singletons. Sequenced: PBMCs. The chain recombines TRBV6-1 with TRBJ1-5; 9 bases fit TRBD1. This TCR came from a woman between 18 and 29 years old in good health and CMV-seronegative. The CDR3 sequence is CASISTGGSSQPQHF. CDR3 sequence (DNA): TGTGCCAGCATTTCGACAGGGGGTAGCAGTCAGCCCCAGCATTTT.